This T cell receptor (beta chain) was sequenced in a study of blood T cells in healthy people across ages. The V gene lost 6 bases and the J gene lost 0 bases, with 14 bases spanning the gap. The CDR3 is made up of 14 amino acids. Looked up from germline, CDR1 is SQVTM and CDR2 is ANQGSEA. A second PCR of 7 to 11 cycles used a sample-barcoded 5' primer and a J-beta primer mix. TCRdb called the 5' RACE reads again in MiXCR, with one record for every CDR3 protein. The data contain fewer than 2,000,000 distinct CDR3 sequences, more than 35% of them singletons. Regarding the study as a whole: Researchers deemed the diversity estimates from one million T cells underestimates. A conclusive naive versus antigen-experienced comparison was prevented by the unsorted PBMCs.

In the case of this clonotype: No antigen is known for it.

Sequencing was done on a sample of blood. This receptor was identified in a human donor in good health. The chain combines TRBV29-1 with TRBJ2-5; no clear D gene. CDR3 sequence: CSVARLGNQETQYF. DNA for the CDR3: TGCAGCGTCGCGAGATTGGGGAACCAAGAGACCCAGTACTTC.